These T cell receptor beta chains were read from a single sample in a study of OX40 agonist ivuxolimab in advanced cancers. Here immunoSEQ multiplex PCR was the method, and the copy in TCRdb shows in-frame clones only, minus some. The table has tens of thousands of clones, approximately 78% seen once; the top ten hold approximately 0.4%. The material sequenced was CD4+ or CD8+ T cells sorted from blood, taken in a trial of the OX40 agonist ivuxolimab. The source of these receptors is an adult with an advanced solid tumor such as melanoma, head and neck, liver or kidney cancer. CDR3s include the opening cysteine and the closing phenylalanine or tryptophan. D genes are given only for firm matches. Not every row has a clone size; where given, it reads once, few, many or a size class.

TRBD1 NA TRBJ1-1 TRBV7-9 14 TGTGCCAGCAGCTTAAACAGGGGGCTAACTGAAGCTTTCTTT CASSLNRGLTEAFF
NA NA TRBJ1-4 TRBV28 14 TGTGCCAGCACCATAAGAGGAACTAATGAAAAACTGTTTTTT CASTIRGTNEKLFF
NA NA TRBJ1-4 TRBV6-6 14 TGTGCCAGCAAGTCAGACTCACGAGGGGAAAAACTGTTTTTT CASKSDSRGEKLFF
NA NA TRBJ2-2 TRBV7-2 15 TGTGCCAGCAGCGTCACCAGGACTAACACCGGGGAGCTGTTTTTT CASSVTRTNTGELFF
TRBD2 NA TRBJ2-2 TRBV7-7 15 TGTGCCAGCAGCTTGGGGCGGGGGGGAACCGGGGAGCTGTTTTTT CASSLGRGGTGELFF
TRBD2 NA TRBJ2-2 TRBV16 13 TGTGCCAGCAGTCGTAGCGGGGCCGGGGAGCTGTTTTTT CASSRSGAGELFF
NA once TRBJ2-1 TRBV29-1 11 TGCAGCGTTAGCAGGTACAATGAGCAGTTCTTC CSVSRYNEQFF
TRBD1 NA TRBJ2-5 TRBV5-1 16 TGCGCCAGCACCCATCTCGGGACAGGAACTCAAGAGACCCAGTACTTC CASTHLGTGTQETQYF
TRBD2 NA TRBJ2-7 TRBV18 20 TGTGCCAGCTCACCACCGATGGGACAGGGACTAGCGGGAGGCTTCTACGAGCAGTACTTC CASSPPMGQGLAGGFYEQYF
TRBD1 once TRBJ2-5 TRBV28 13 TGTGCCAGCAGTCCACAGGGGGCGAAGACCCAGTACTTC CASSPQGAKTQYF
NA NA TRBJ2-2 TRBV7-2 13 TGTGCCAGCAGCCCACACTCGGGCGGGGAGCTGTTTTTT CASSPHSGGELFF
TRBD1 few TRBJ1-4 TRBV5-1 13 TGCGCCAGCAGTAGACAGGGGGATGAAAAACTGTTTTTT CASSRQGDEKLFF
TRBD2 NA TRBJ2-3 TRBV11-2 19 TGTGCCAGCAGCTTAGATGCGCTTAGACTAGCGGGGTTCACAGATACGCAGTATTTT CASSLDALRLAGFTDTQYF
NA NA TRBJ1-1 TRBV27 15 TGTGCCAGCAGCTCTCATGGCGCGGGGCAGGGTGAAGCTTTCTTT CASSSHGAGQGEAFF
NA NA TRBJ2-1 TRBV13 15 TGTGCCAGCAGCTATAGGGGGAGTGGGTACAATGAGCAGTTCTTC CASSYRGSGYNEQFF
NA NA TRBJ1-1 TRBV5-6 15 TGTGCCAGCAGCTATCAGGGGCCCATGAACACTGAAGCTTTCTTT CASSYQGPMNTEAFF
NA NA TRBJ1-2 TRBV6-5 14 TGTGCCAGCAGTTACGGGCCAGGGCTCTATGGCTACACCTTC CASSYGPGLYGYTF
NA NA TRBJ1-5 TRBV10-3 15 TGTGCCATCAGGCGGACAGATAATAGCAATCAGCCCCAGCATTTT CAIRRTDNSNQPQHF
NA NA TRBJ1-1 TRBV7-9 16 TGTGCCAGCATCTCCTACCGGGAACAGGAGAACACTGAAGCTTTCTTT CASISYREQENTEAFF
TRBD1 few TRBJ2-3 TRBV5-1 15 TGCGCCAGCAGTTTAGGGACAGGAGAGTCAGATACGCAGTATTTT CASSLGTGESDTQYF
NA few TRBJ2-7 TRBV6-1 14 TGTGCCAGCAGTGACCCGGGACTCTATACGGAGCAGTACTTC CASSDPGLYTEQYF
TRBD1 NA TRBJ2-5 TRBV9 16 TGTGCCAGCAGCCTGGGGACAGAGATGTACCAAGAGACCCAGTACTTC CASSLGTEMYQETQYF
NA NA TRBJ1-5 TRBV5-5 13 TGTGCCAGCAGCCCGGACCCAAATCAGCCCCAGCATTTT CASSPDPNQPQHF
TRBD2 NA TRBJ2-2 TRBV29-1 14 TGCAGCGTCTCTAGCGGGTTGAACACCGGGGAGCTGTTTTTT CSVSSGLNTGELFF
TRBD1 NA TRBJ2-1 TRBV28 14 TGTGCCAGCAGTCGGGACAGGGCACTAAATGAGCAGTTCTTC CASSRDRALNEQFF
TRBD2 NA TRBJ2-3 TRBV28 13 TGTGCCAGCAGGGTCGGGGGGTCAGATACGCAGTATTTT CASRVGGSDTQYF
NA NA TRBJ2-5 TRBV29-1 12 TGCAGCGTTCCCCCAGGGAGGGAGACCCAGTACTTC CSVPPGRETQYF
TRBD1 NA TRBJ1-1 TRBV5-5 16 TGTGCCAGCAGCTTGGGTCCAGGGGGCGTGAACACTGAAGCTTTCTTT CASSLGPGGVNTEAFF
NA NA TRBJ1-1 TRBV2 16 TGTGCCAGCAAGAGACAGGTTTTCCCGCTTAACACTGAAGCTTTCTTT CASKRQVFPLNTEAFF
NA NA TRBJ1-3 TRBV6-6 12 TGTGCCAGCAGTTCCCCCCTAAACACCATATATTTT CASSSPLNTIYF
NA once TRBJ2-1 TRBV28 11 TGTGCCAGCAACAGACAGTCTGAGCAGTTCTTC CASNRQSEQFF
NA NA TRBJ2-2 TRBV2 11 TGTGCCAGCAGTGAGGGGGGTATGATGTTTTTT CASSEGGMMFF
NA NA TRBJ2-7 TRBV11-3 13 TGTGCCAGCAGCTTGGACAGCTCCTACGAGCAGTACTTC CASSLDSSYEQYF
TRBD2 NA TRBJ2-1 TRBV4-2 17 TGTGCCAGCAGCCCCGAACTCACTAGCGGGGGGGCCACGGGGCAGTTCTTC CASSPELTSGGATGQFF
NA NA TRBJ2-3 TRBV5-6 16 TGTGCCAGCAGCCCCAGACAGGCTAGGAGCACAGATACGCAGTATTTT CASSPRQARSTDTQYF
TRBD1 few TRBJ1-2 TRBV7-2 15 TGTGCCAGCAGCGAACAGGGGGCGGGTAACTATGGCTACACCTTC CASSEQGAGNYGYTF
NA NA TRBJ2-5 TRBV6-5 13 TGTGCCAGCAGTTACTTCGGTGGAGAGACCCAGTACTTC CASSYFGGETQYF
NA NA TRBJ2-1 TRBV5-1 15 TGCGCCAGCACCCCCCTTATTCCTTCCTACAATGAGCAGTTCTTC CASTPLIPSYNEQFF
NA NA TRBJ2-1 TRBV28 15 TGTGCCAGCAGTTTTGCCAGGCTACCGGACAATGAGCAGTTCTTC CASSFARLPDNEQFF